These 13 T cell receptor beta chains came from one sample sequenced in a study of T cells in women clearing cervical HPV infection. Sequenced by immunoSEQ multiplex PCR; TCRdb stores in-frame clones only, minus some. Seen in this sample are around 17,000 clones; the ten most common clones hold about 7.8%. Sequenced material: blood buffy coat. These receptors all stem from a woman aged 18-70 years with a cervical HPV16 infection that either progressed to CIN3+ or cleared (not recorded which).

Comment on this clone: The read stops 3 residues short of the end of the CDR3; the missing end is completed from the germline J gene. The gene calls are TRBV7-3 and TRBJ2-5, with 10 bases fitting TRBD1. CDR3 length equals 14 residues. V shed 7 bases, J shed 3 bases, and the junction held 5 bases outside the gene matches. Per germline, CDR1 SGHTA and CDR2 FQGTGA. Partial CDR3 DNA: TGTGCCAGCAACCGCGGACAGGGGGAAGAGACC. Its protein product is CASNRGQGEET. The CDR3 in full is CASNRGQGEETQYF.

Turning to this clone: The CDR3 end is not reached by the read, which stops 3 residues before it; the germline J gene fills it in. V usage is TRBV30 and J usage is TRBJ2-3; 10 nucleotides match TRBD2. The CDR3 loop spans 14 amino acids. CDR1 is GTSNPN and CDR2 is SVGIG in the germline V gene (reference sequence). Trimming cost V 7 bases and J 8 bases; bases outside gene matches: 12. The CDR3 spells CASGRAGGLFTQYF. The sequenced CDR3 bases are TGTGCCTCCGGACGAGCGGGGGGGCTCTTTACG.

As for this clone: The read halts 3 residues ahead of the CDR3 end, with the missing end drawn from the germline J gene. The chain links TRBV11-2 to TRBJ2-1; 10 bases line up with TRBD1. J was trimmed by 5 bases and V by 5 bases; bases with no gene match: 6. CDR1 is SGHAT, CDR2 FQNNGV, per germline. This CDR3 spans 15 amino acids. The CDR3 loop reads CASSKGQGFNNEQFF. The sequenced part of the CDR3 DNA is TGTGCCAGCAGCAAGGGACAGGGGTTTAACAATGAG.

Notes on this clone: The read ends 3 residues early relative to the CDR3; the germline J gene fills the gap. The rearrangement joins TRBV20-1 to TRBJ1-3, with D maybe TRBD1 (5 bases). The V end lost 0 bases, the J end lost 0 bases, and 15 bases lay between the germline ends. The CDR3 totals 17 residues. CDR1 is DFQATT, CDR2 SNEGSKA, per germline (reference sequence). The CDR3 sequence is CSAREKKGISSGNTIYF. The CDR3 bases that were read are TGCAGTGCTAGAGAAAAGAAGGGGATCAGCTCTGGAAACACC.

Regarding this clone: The CDR3 goes on 3 residues after the read ends, and that part is filled in from the germline J gene. The chain carries TRBV7-9 and TRBJ2-7; 7 bases match TRBD1. V trimming: 1 base; J trimming: 2 bases; junction bases outside the gene matches: 2. Germline V gives CDR1 SEHNR, CDR2 FQNEAQ (reference sequence). The CDR3 length is 14 residues. The CDR3 here is CASSLGTGPYEQYF. The covered CDR3 bases are TGTGCCAGCAGCTTAGGGACAGGACCCTACGAG.

Details on this clone: Read data end 3 residues before the CDR3 end; the end is taken from the germline J gene. The chain recombines TRBV5-4 with TRBJ2-3; 8 bases are shared with TRBD2. CDR1 is SGHNT, CDR2 YYREEE, per germline (reference sequence). This CDR3 is 14 amino acids long. V was pared by 4 bases and J by 2 bases, with 3 bases of the junction left unmatched. Partial CDR3 DNA: TGTGCCAGCAGCCCTGGACTAGCCACAGATACG. It translates to CASSPGLATDT. The whole CDR3 sequence reads CASSPGLATDTQYF.

The sequenced CDR3 bases are TGTGCCAGCAGCACCACAGGGGGCGATTCACCC. This sequence encodes CASSTTGGDSP. The entire CDR3 sequence reads CASSTTGGDSPLHF. The V gene is TRBV5-4, the J gene TRBJ1-6, with 9 bases identical to TRBD1. Read coverage stops 3 residues before the CDR3 terminus; the germline J gene supplies the remainder. Germline V gene lookup returns CDR1 SGHNT and CDR2 YYREEE (reference sequence). J was trimmed by 8 bases and V by 4 bases; bases with no gene match: 4. The CDR3 spans 14 residues. Full variable domain (remainder filled in from reference TRBV5-4 and TRBJ1-6): ETGVTQSPTHLIKTRGQQVTLRCSSQSGHNTVSWYQQALGQGPQFIFQYYREEENGRGNFPPRFSGLQFPNYSSELNVNALELDDSALYLCASSTTGGDSPLHFGNGTRLTVT.

Points on this clone: The read terminates 3 residues ahead of where the CDR3 ends, so the germline J gene completes it. This chain links TRBV10-2 with TRBJ1-4; 8 bases are shared with TRBD1. This CDR3 is built from 15 residues. CDR1 is WSHSY and CDR2 is SAAADI in the germline V gene. V was clipped by 4 bases and J by 7 bases; unmatched bases: 8. The covered CDR3 bases are TGCGCCAGCAGTGTCGGACAGGGCGGTCTTGAAAAA. Translation gives CASSVGQGGLEK. The CDR3, in full, reads CASSVGQGGLEKLFF.

About this clone itself: The missing CDR3 end, 3 residues past where the read stops, is filled in from the germline J gene. The rearrangement joins TRBV11-2 to TRBJ2-5, with a tentative D call TRBD1 (5 bases). The CDR3 runs to 15 residues. V was trimmed by 5 bases and J by 1 base, leaving 14 bases between them. The V gene's germline CDR1 is SGHAT and CDR2 FQNNGV. The CDR3 sequence: CASSLGRTSQETQYF. CDR3 DNA, as far as it was read: TGTGCCAGCAGCCTAGGAAGGACATCCCAAGAGACC.

The CDR3 region is CASSIVRAGANVLTF. Incomplete CDR3 DNA: TGTGCCAGTAGTATCGTCCGTGCTGGGGCCAACGTC. This chain links TRBV19 with TRBJ2-6; unclear D gene. The CDR3 end lies 3 residues beyond the end of the read and is filled in from the germline J gene. There are 15 residues in the CDR3. V gave up 3 bases and J gave up 2 bases, with 8 bases separating them. Germline V gene sequence: CDR1 LNHDA, CDR2 SQIVND (reference sequence).

On this clone: The read gets to within 3 residues of the CDR3 end, and the germline J gene fills in the rest. V and J are TRBV7-9 and TRBJ1-2; the D gene is possibly TRBD1 (5 bases). The germline V gene has CDR1 SEHNR and CDR2 FQNEAQ (reference sequence). The CDR3 sequence is 13 residues long. The DNA read from the CDR3 is TGTGCCAGCAGCTTAGCCGGAACAGGCGGC. It translates to CASSLAGTGG. In full, the CDR3 reads CASSLAGTGGYTF.

CDR3 DNA, as far as it was read: TGCAGTGCTAGGGGCCCTTACACGGCATACAATGAG. Residues: CSARGPYTAYNE. The whole CDR3 is CSARGPYTAYNEQFF. The chain uses TRBV20-1 and TRBJ2-1, with D unclear. The CDR3 end is not reached by the read, which stops 3 residues before it; the germline J gene fills it in. V dropped 3 bases and J dropped 4 bases, with 16 bases sitting between them. This CDR3 spans 15 amino acids. CDR1 and CDR2 (germline): DFQATT, SNEGSKA (reference sequence).

Concerning this clone itself: The observed sequence ends 3 residues before the CDR3 terminus, with the missing tail filled in from the germline J gene. The rearrangement links TRBV5-1 to TRBJ2-7; 7 nucleotides agree with TRBD1. This CDR3 has 15 amino acids. V dropped 4 bases and J dropped 1; count of bases not matched to a gene: 8. Germline lookup yields CDR1 SGHRS and CDR2 YFSETQ. The CDR3 sequence: CASSHRGESSYEQYF. CDR3 DNA, as far as it was read: TGCGCCAGCAGCCACAGGGGCGAAAGTTCCTACGAG. The whole variable domain, remainder taken from reference TRBV5-1 and TRBJ2-7, is KAGVTQTPRYLIKTRGQQVTLSCSPISGHRSVSWYQQTPGQGLQFLFEYFSETQRNKGNFPGRFSGRQFSNSRSEMNVSTLELGDSALYLCASSHRGESSYEQYFGPGTRLTVT.